These 14 T cell receptor beta chains were sequenced from one sample in a study of regulatory T cells in long-lasting Graves disease. Indicated time point: newly diagnosed GD, antithyroid drugs for less than 3 months. PBMC RNA served as the TCR library source. Arm-PCR of CDR3 regions and iRepertoire HTBI primers were used to build TCR beta libraries. Via MiXCR, TCRdb re-called the multiplex PCR reads, giving one row per CDR3 protein. The data show about 400,000 distinct CDR3 sequences, with 14% to 15% seen just once and about 8.3% held by the top ten. These same data were also listed under a study on T cells in Graves' hyperthyroidism and ophthalmopathy.

The specimen comprised peripheral blood mononuclear cells (PBMCs), sampled at new diagnosis, from a patient treated with antithyroid drugs. The receptors derive from a woman aged 40 to 50 with Graves disease.

Many counts were recorded for this clonotype. The rearrangement uses TRBV3-1 and TRBJ2-5; D is ambiguous. Germline CDR1 is LGHDT and CDR2 is YNNKEL (reference sequence). Trimming removed 11 bases at V and 10 bases at J, with 14 bases between. This CDR3 is built from 10 residues. The CDR3 DNA sequence: TGTGCCTCAGGTCCCAGCTTCCAGTACTTC. This gives the protein CASGPSFQYF.

This clonotype was seen a few times. The chain combines TRBV5-1 with TRBJ2-7; possible D gene TRBD1, 6 bases. The CDR3 loop spans 13 amino acids. V lost 4 bases, J lost 2 bases, and 10 bases lay in between. The germline V gene has CDR1 SGHRS and CDR2 YFSETQ. CDR3 loop: CASSIDRTYEQYF. The CDR3 coding sequence is TGCGCCAGCAGCATAGACAGGACCTACGAGCAGTACTTC.

This clonotype was picked up many times. This sequence joins TRBV6-1 and TRBJ2-4; 9 bases are a match to TRBD1. Looked up from germline, CDR1 is MNHNS and CDR2 is SASEGT. J gave up 7 bases and V 6 bases, and 7 bases lay outside the gene matches. This CDR3 contains 14 residues. This CDR3 is CASSETGTGNIQYF. In DNA, the CDR3 is TGTGCCAGCAGCGAGACCGGGACAGGGAACATTCAGTACTTC.

The chain employs TRBV10-3 and TRBJ2-7; 10 bases are a match to TRBD1. CDR1 is ENHRY, CDR2 SYGVKD, per germline. The CDR3 contains 15 residues. Losses at the gene ends were 2 bases for V and 4 bases for J; bases not matched to a gene: 5. CDR3 sequence reads: CAISETGQGFYEQYF. DNA for the CDR3: TGTGCCATCAGTGAGACGGGACAGGGGTTTTACGAGCAGTACTTC.

This chain joins TRBV5-4 and TRBJ2-7; D possibly corresponds to TRBD2 (6 bases). CDR3 length equals 15 residues. Germline CDR1 and CDR2: SGHNT and YYREEE (reference sequence). Trimming stripped 0 bases from V and 4 bases from J, with 14 bases between. The CDR3 protein is CASSLDIGTGYEQYF. The CDR3 nucleotides are TGTGCCAGCAGCTTGGACATAGGGACTGGATACGAGCAGTACTTC.

This clonotype appeared a few times. This chain uses TRBV12-3 or TRBV12-4 with TRBJ2-6; TRBD2 agrees at 14 bases. The CDR3 consists of 18 residues. The junction had 9 bases not matched to a gene; V was cut back by 7 bases and J by 4 bases. The DNA for the CDR3 is TGTGCCAGCAATACGGGACTAGCGGGAGTTTTGGGGGCCAACGTCCTGACTTTC. It specifies CASNTGLAGVLGANVLTF.

This clonotype was recorded at least ten times. The gene calls are TRBV11-3 and TRBJ2-3, with D perhaps TRBD1 (6 bases). The CDR3 spans 18 residues. V was shortened by 5 bases and J by 3 bases, with 24 bases between the two germline ends. The germline CDR1 and CDR2 sequences are SGHNT and YENEEA. CDR3 sequence: CASSDLKPGHLGTDTQYF. Here the CDR3 DNA reads TGTGCCAGCAGCGACCTCAAACCGGGACATTTGGGGACAGATACGCAGTATTTT.

This clonotype has at least ten counts. The J gene is TRBJ2-1, the V gene TRBV11-2; D is perhaps TRBD2 (6 bases). The CDR3 totals 16 residues. Per germline, CDR1 SGHAT and CDR2 FQNNGV. Trimming pared 6 bases from V and 3 bases from J, leaving 18 bases between. CDR3 DNA: TGTGCCAGCAGTCTCAGATGGGCGGGACTCTACAATGAGCAGTTCTTC. It translates to CASSLRWAGLYNEQFF.

The table lists this clonotype with many counts. The chain carries TRBV24-1 and TRBJ2-5; D is uncertain. This CDR3 spans 15 amino acids. Germline V gives CDR1 KGHDR, CDR2 SFDVKD. V dropped 2 bases and J dropped 5 bases, with 14 bases sitting between them. This CDR3 is CATSDSHFIRETQYF. The DNA of the CDR3 is TGTGCCACCAGTGATTCCCATTTTATCAGGGAGACCCAGTACTTC.

This clonotype was seen ten or more times. The genes are TRBV5-1 and TRBJ1-1; possibly TRBD1 for D (5 bases). Trimming took off 5 bases at V and 0 bases at J, with 11 bases between the two ends. The germline V gene encodes CDR1 SGHRS and CDR2 YFSETQ. This CDR3 spans 14 amino acids. CDR3 sequence (DNA): TGCGCCAGCAGTTACGACAGCATGAACACTGAAGCTTTCTTT. Amino acid sequence: CASSYDSMNTEAFF.

This chain links TRBV7-2 with TRBJ2-5; TRBD2 matches 12 bases. Trimming at V came to 5 bases and at J to 5 bases, leaving 9 bases not matched to a gene. Germline-derived CDR1 and CDR2 are SGHTA and FQGNSA. The CDR3 runs 16 residues. This CDR3 is CASSPTSGRSAETQYF. The CDR3 DNA sequence: TGTGCCAGCAGCCCCACTAGCGGGAGGAGTGCGGAGACCCAGTACTTC.

The rearrangement uses TRBV11-2 and TRBJ1-1; 7 bases agree with TRBD1. With 2 bases clipped from V and 0 bases from J, the junction kept 9 bases outside the gene matches. Per the germline V gene, CDR1 is SGHAT and CDR2 is FQNNGV. This CDR3 is built from 17 residues. As DNA, the CDR3 is TGTGCCAGCAGCTTATCACCCGGGACAGCTATGAACACTGAAGCTTTCTTT. Amino acid sequence: CASSLSPGTAMNTEAFF.

This clonotype was picked up many times. The chain links TRBV28 to TRBJ2-1; possibly TRBD1 for D (7 bases). Germline V gene lookup returns CDR1 MDHEN and CDR2 SYDVKM. The V end was cut by 9 bases, the J end by 7 bases, with 19 bases between. This CDR3 spans 14 amino acids. CDR3 residues: CASKVEGAPNEQFF. DNA for the CDR3: TGTGCCAGTAAAGTGGAGGGGGCGCCGAATGAGCAGTTCTTC.

This clonotype was recorded many times. V is TRBV27 and J is TRBJ2-3, with D possibly matching TRBD2 (6 bases). Germline lookup yields CDR1 MNHEY and CDR2 SMNVEV (reference sequence). The CDR3 length is 13 residues. Trimming cost V 2 bases and J 6 bases, with 9 bases left between them. The CDR3 protein is CASSLGRPDTQYF. In nucleotides, the CDR3 is TGTGCCAGCAGTTTAGGGAGGCCGGATACGCAGTATTTT.